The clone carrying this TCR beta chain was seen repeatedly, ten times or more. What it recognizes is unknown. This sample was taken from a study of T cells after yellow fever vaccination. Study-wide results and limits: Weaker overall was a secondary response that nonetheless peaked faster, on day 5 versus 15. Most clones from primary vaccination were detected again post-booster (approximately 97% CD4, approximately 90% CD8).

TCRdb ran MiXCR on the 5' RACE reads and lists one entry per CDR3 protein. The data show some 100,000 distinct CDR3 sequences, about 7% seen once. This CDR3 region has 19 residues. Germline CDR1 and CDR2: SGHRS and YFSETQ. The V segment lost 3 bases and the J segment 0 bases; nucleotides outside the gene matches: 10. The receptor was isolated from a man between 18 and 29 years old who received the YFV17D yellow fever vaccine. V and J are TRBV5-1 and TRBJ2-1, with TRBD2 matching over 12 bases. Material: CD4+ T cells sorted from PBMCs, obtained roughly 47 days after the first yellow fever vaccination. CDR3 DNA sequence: TGCGCCAGCAGCTCCACGACTAGCGGGGGCCGGAGCTCCTACAATGAGCAGTTCTTC. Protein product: CASSSTTSGGRSSYNEQFF.